This T cell receptor (beta chain) was observed in a study of cytomegalovirus exposure and HLA in healthy donors. Study-level points and caveats: It was approximately 160 TCR beta chains that were listed as cytomegalovirus-associated.

Sequencing was performed with immunoSEQ multiplex PCR; in TCRdb, only in-frame clones are kept and a portion is missing. The sample consists of roughly 250,000 clones, 86% of them appearing once. V trimming: 9 bases; J trimming: 4 bases; junction bases outside the gene matches: 8. This CDR3 comprises 13 residues. CDR1 is MNHNS, CDR2 SASEGT, per germline. Points on this clone: Its antigen is undetermined.

Sequencing input: PBMCs. V and J are TRBV6-1 and TRBJ1-2, with 7 bases aligning to TRBD1. This sequence originates from a woman aged 25 to 39 in good health and CMV-seropositive. Here the CDR3 reads CASSIQGTYGYTF. In nucleotides, the CDR3 is TGTGCCAGTTCGATACAGGGGACCTATGGCTACACCTTC.